The clone carrying this T cell receptor beta chain was seen only a few times. Its antigen is currently unknown. The V and J ends lost 1 base and 6 bases respectively, with 6 bases between them. Germline CDR1 and CDR2: DFQATT and SNEGSKA (reference sequence). The CDR3 has 11 residues. Data came from immunoSEQ multiplex PCR; TCRdb stores just in-frame clones and leaves some out. Among 70,000 to 95,000 clones, about 91% were seen once, and the ten largest hold approximately 0.76%. The sample comes from a study of OX40 agonist ivuxolimab in advanced cancers. Study background: Enrollees could have had prior anti-PD-1, anti-PD-L1 or anti-CTLA-4 therapy, which more than 30% had received. Overall study findings and caveats: At doses 0.1 to 3.0 mg/kg, CD4+ and CD8+ clones expanded. In the expanded peripheral T cells, antigen specificity was never determined.

The clonotype originates from an adult with an advanced solid tumor such as melanoma, head and neck, liver or kidney cancer. Sequencing used CD4+ or CD8+ T cells sorted from blood, obtained in a trial of the OX40 agonist ivuxolimab. This chain joins TRBV20-1 and TRBJ1-1; D unclear. The CDR3 nucleotides read TGCAGTGCTAGAGGCATGGCTGAAGCTTTCTTT. Amino acids: CSARGMAEAFF.